These 29 T cell receptor beta chains were all obtained from the same sample, sequenced in a study of blood T cell repertoires in COVID-19. TCRdb's table, derived via immunoSEQ multiplex PCR, lists solely in-frame clones and lacks some. The table records 88,000 or so clones, approximately 86% of them present only once. Sample: peripheral blood. These receptors all stem from a man aged 55 to 70 with acute or convalescent COVID-19.

The rearrangement joins TRBV2 to TRBJ2-3; TRBD1 is a possible D gene (5 bases). Germline lookup yields CDR1 SNHLY and CDR2 FYNNEI. V lost 8 bases and J lost 4, with 13 bases in between. The CDR3 loop spans 13 amino acids. The CDR3 DNA is TGTGCCAGCCGTACGGCAGGGTCAGATACGCAGTATTTT. It yields the protein CASRTAGSDTQYF.

A few counts support this clone. The chain combines TRBV7-8 with TRBJ1-4; D unresolved. This CDR3 has 14 amino acids. From germline, CDR1 is SGHVS and CDR2 FQNEAQ. V lost 4 bases to trimming and J lost 10 bases, with 16 bases between them. The CDR3 spells CASSSPNSRGKLFF. The CDR3 DNA follows: TGTGCCAGCAGCTCACCGAATTCTAGAGGAAAACTGTTTTTT.

The genes are TRBV27 and TRBJ1-2; the D gene is possibly TRBD1 (5 bases). CDR3 length: 13 residues. V gave up 2 bases and J gave up 5 bases, with 9 bases separating them. Germline V CDR1 and CDR2: MNHEY, SMNVEV (reference sequence). The CDR3 is CASSLNGGYGYTF. For the CDR3, the DNA is TGTGCCAGCAGTTTAAACGGGGGGTATGGCTACACCTTC.

The chain employs TRBV7-9 and TRBJ2-7; a weak D match, TRBD2 (6 bases). V was cut by 8 bases and J by 2 bases, with 16 bases left in between. Germline V gene lookup returns CDR1 SEHNR and CDR2 FQNEAQ (reference sequence). The CDR3 runs to 14 residues. CDR3: CASRHRDFPYEQYF. The CDR3, as DNA: TGTGCCAGCCGCCACCGGGACTTTCCCTACGAGCAGTACTTC.

The J gene is TRBJ2-1, the V gene TRBV5-4, with 11 bases identical to TRBD2. The junction had 14 bases not matched to a gene; V was cut back by 1 base and J by 5 bases. Germline V gene lookup returns CDR1 SGHNT and CDR2 YYREEE (reference sequence). This CDR3 has 19 amino acids. CDR3 sequence reads: CASSLWLGLADRRDNEQFF. The CDR3 bases are TGTGCCAGCAGCTTGTGGTTGGGACTAGCGGACAGGCGGGACAATGAGCAGTTCTTC.

The gene calls are TRBV23-1 and TRBJ2-2, with 7 nucleotides matching TRBD1. TRBV23-1 is an ORF, and what it does is uncertain. Losses at the gene ends were 4 bases for V and 0 bases for J; bases not matched to a gene: 8. CDR3 size: 17 residues. The CDR3 loop is CASSPRTGKANTGELFF. The DNA for the CDR3 is TGCGCCAGCAGTCCCCGGACAGGTAAAGCGAACACCGGGGAGCTGTTTTTT.

The rearrangement links TRBV13 to TRBJ2-7; 8 bases agree with TRBD2. V lost 6 bases and J lost 5; bases outside the gene matches: 12. CDR3 length: 15 amino acids. CDR1 PRHDT and CDR2 FYEKMQ come from the germline V gene (reference sequence). CDR3 in amino acids: CASRVRGGPRDEQYF. In DNA form, the CDR3 reads TGTGCCAGCAGGGTCCGGGGGGGCCCGAGAGACGAGCAGTACTTC.

This chain uses TRBV11-3 with TRBJ1-2; D ambiguous. CDR3 length equals 18 residues. Between the trimmed V and J ends, which lost 3 bases and 0 bases, there was a span of 20 bases. Per germline, CDR1 SGHNT and CDR2 YENEEA. CDR3 sequence reads: CASSLRPIRRRSNYGYTF. CDR3 in DNA: TGTGCCAGCAGCTTGAGGCCCATACGGAGGAGATCTAACTATGGCTACACCTTC.

V gene TRBV4-1 combines with J gene TRBJ2-5; 7 bases are a match to TRBD1. The V gene's germline CDR1 is MGHRA and CDR2 YSYEKL. This CDR3 has 16 residues. The ends lost 3 bases at V and 4 bases at J; junction bases unmatched: 11. CDR3 sequence (DNA): TGCGCCAGCAGCCAGCCGACAGGGACCGGTGGAGAGACCCAGTACTTC. It specifies CASSQPTGTGGETQYF.

The chain uses TRBV6-5 and TRBJ2-3; maybe TRBD1 (6 bases). Germline assignment: CDR1 MNHEY and CDR2 SVGAGI. Trimming took 9 bases from V and 5 from J, leaving 9 bases between them. The CDR3 spans 11 residues. The DNA for the CDR3 is TGTGCCAGTACAGGGTTAGATACGCAGTATTTT. Residues: CASTGLDTQYF.

This clone was seen a handful of times. J is TRBJ1-3 and V is TRBV13, with 7 bases matching TRBD1. Looked up from germline, CDR1 is PRHDT and CDR2 is FYEKMQ (reference sequence). The CDR3 loop spans 17 amino acids. Trimming cost V 5 bases and J 0 bases; bases outside gene matches: 10. In DNA, the CDR3 is TGTGCCAGCAGCGCCAGACAGGGAAGGCTCTCTGGAAACACCATATATTTT. Amino acids: CASSARQGRLSGNTIYF.

CDR3 region: CASSQTGRDGYTF. DNA for the CDR3: TGTGCCAGCAGTCAGACAGGGAGAGACGGCTACACCTTC. V gene TRBV12-3 or TRBV12-4 combines with J gene TRBJ1-2; TRBD1 matches at 7 bases. There are 13 residues in the CDR3. Trimming at V came to 5 bases and at J to 8 bases, leaving 8 bases not matched to a gene.

This chain links TRBV6-5 with TRBJ2-1, with D possibly being TRBD1 (6 bases). The CDR3 is made up of 15 amino acids. Trimming removed 0 bases at V and 6 bases at J, with 12 bases between. From germline, CDR1 is MNHEY and CDR2 SVGAGI. The DNA of the CDR3 is TGTGCCAGCAGTTACTCGAGTGTAGGGGGCAATGAGCAGTTCTTC. It codes for CASSYSSVGGNEQFF.

This chain uses TRBV7-2 with TRBJ2-3, with TRBD2 identical over 8 bases. The V gene's germline CDR1 is SGHTA and CDR2 FQGNSA. The V gene end was trimmed by 0 bases and the J gene end by 3 bases; junction bases not matched to a gene: 8. The CDR3 sequence is 17 residues long. In nucleotides, the CDR3 is TGTGCCAGCAGCTTAGCGTTAGTAGCGGGGAGGACAGATACGCAGTATTTT. Its translation is CASSLALVAGRTDTQYF.

This clone came up once. This rearrangement joins TRBV6-5 to TRBJ1-2; 9 nucleotides line up with TRBD1. The germline V gene encodes CDR1 MNHEY and CDR2 SVGAGI. Trimming cost V 0 bases and J 4 bases; bases outside gene matches: 6. The CDR3 has 16 residues. CDR3 nucleotides: TGTGCCAGCAGTTACTCACCGGGACAGGGTGGCTATGGCTACACCTTC. It is translated as CASSYSPGQGGYGYTF.

The CDR3 DNA sequence: TGTGCCAGCAGTTTTGCGGGGTTGGGCAATTCACCCCTCCACTTT. It encodes CASSFAGLGNSPLHF. V and J are TRBV27 and TRBJ1-6, with no clear D. V lost 3 bases, J lost 7 bases, and 13 bases lay in between. This CDR3 region has 15 residues. Germline CDR1 and CDR2: MNHEY and SMNVEV (reference sequence).

This clone was detected only a few times. V gene TRBV6-5 combines with J gene TRBJ1-1; possibly TRBD1 for D (5 bases). Germline CDR1 is MNHEY and CDR2 is SVGAGI. This CDR3 has 14 amino acids. The V and J ends lost 6 bases and 0 bases respectively, with 11 bases between them. In DNA, the CDR3 is TGTGCCAGCAGGAGAGACAGCGTGAACACTGAAGCTTTCTTT. Its protein product is CASRRDSVNTEAFF.

This clone was counted once. J is TRBJ2-1 and V is TRBV30; 8 positions match TRBD1. CDR1 and CDR2 (germline): GTSNPN, SVGIG (reference sequence). This CDR3 region has 13 residues. The junction had 6 bases not matched to a gene; V was cut back by 8 bases and J by 3 bases. The CDR3 DNA reads as TGTGCCCGCACAGGGGGGATCTACAATGAGCAGTTCTTC. This translates into CARTGGIYNEQFF.

The V and J genes are TRBV3-1 (or the pseudogene TRBV3-2) and TRBJ1-6, with a possible D match to TRBD1 (5 bases). The CDR3 is 14 amino acids. The V gene's germline CDR1 is LGHDT and CDR2 YNNKEL (reference sequence). V lost 4 bases and J lost 7, with 11 bases in between. In DNA, the CDR3 is TGTGCCAGCAGCCCTCCAGGGAAGAATTCACCCCTCCACTTT. As protein: CASSPPGKNSPLHF.

This chain connects TRBV6-5 to TRBJ2-3; D perhaps matches TRBD2 (6 bases). The V and J ends lost 11 bases and 1 base respectively, with 10 bases between them. Germline V lookup: CDR1 MNHEY, CDR2 SVGAGI. CDR3 size: 12 residues. The CDR3 loop is CAAGGGTDTQYF. CDR3 nucleotide sequence: TGTGCCGCGGGCGGGGGCACAGATACGCAGTATTTT.

In its sample, this clone was seen once. The chain joins TRBV27 to TRBJ1-6, with D hard to call. Trimming pared 5 bases from V and 8 bases from J, leaving 13 bases between. Germline loops: CDR1 MNHEY, CDR2 SMNVEV (reference sequence). The CDR3 loop spans 14 amino acids. In DNA, the CDR3 is TGTGCCAGCAGTACCCGACATCATCATTCACCCCTCCACTTT. Translating gives CASSTRHHHSPLHF.

The J gene is TRBJ1-3, the V gene TRBV6-6; D is unresolved. Germline-derived CDR1 and CDR2 are MNHNY and SVGAGI (reference sequence). This CDR3 is 15 amino acids long. V lost 6 bases to trimming and J lost 0 bases, with 12 bases between them. The CDR3 DNA sequence: TGTGCCAGCAGCCTATCCGGTTCCTCTGGAAACACCATATATTTT. Residues: CASSLSGSSGNTIYF.

V is TRBV30 and J is TRBJ1-2, with 8 bases matching TRBD1. The CDR3 covers 14 residues. The V and J ends lost 0 bases and 8 bases, in that order; junction bases with no gene match: 8. CDR1 and CDR2 (germline): GTSNPN, SVGIG (reference sequence). Written as DNA, the CDR3 is TGTGCCTGGAGTGTAAACGGACAGGGCCAAGGCTACACCTTC. Its translation: CAWSVNGQGQGYTF.

The rearrangement uses TRBV10-3 and TRBJ1-3, with 8 bases fitting TRBD1. V lost 4 bases to trimming and J lost 2 bases; unmatched junction nucleotides: 4. CDR1 is ENHRY, CDR2 SYGVKD, per germline. The CDR3 is 15 amino acids. The CDR3 DNA follows: TGTGCCATCAGTGGGACAGGGAAACCTGGAAACACCATATATTTT. Its translation: CAISGTGKPGNTIYF.

The rearrangement links TRBV19 to TRBJ2-5, with 8 bases that match TRBD1. V shed 5 bases and J 1 base; nucleotides not matched to a gene: 12. This CDR3 is 17 amino acids long. Germline loops: CDR1 LNHDA, CDR2 SQIVND (reference sequence). The CDR3 DNA reads TGTGCCAGTAGTCTTCCTCCCACAGGGGGTATCCAAGAGACCCAGTACTTC. Its translation: CASSLPPTGGIQETQYF.

The chain joins TRBV9 to TRBJ2-7; 13 bases line up with TRBD2. The V and J ends lost 1 base and 4 bases, in that order; junction bases with no gene match: 5. The CDR3 totals 16 residues. Looked up from germline, CDR1 is SGDLS and CDR2 is YYNGEE. CDR3 DNA: TGTGCCAGCAGCGTATCCGGGACTAGCGGGGAGTACGAGCAGTACTTC. Protein product: CASSVSGTSGEYEQYF.

CDR3 protein: CASSTETGPNSPLHF. The DNA of the CDR3 is TGTGCCAGCAGCACTGAGACAGGTCCAAATTCACCCCTCCACTTT. This chain connects TRBV9 to TRBJ1-6, with D perhaps TRBD1 (6 bases). Trimming shortened V by 4 bases and J by 7 bases, and 15 bases separated the two germline ends. The CDR3 runs to 15 residues. CDR1 SGDLS and CDR2 YYNGEE come from the germline V gene.

V gene TRBV6-6 combines with J gene TRBJ1-2, with 9 bases matching TRBD1. Trimming at V came to 6 bases and at J to 8 bases, leaving 10 bases not matched to a gene. Germline CDR1 is MNHNY and CDR2 is SVGAGI (reference sequence). CDR3 length equals 14 residues. CDR3: CASRPRTGAGGYTF. CDR3 DNA sequence: TGTGCCAGCAGACCAAGGACAGGGGCGGGCGGCTACACCTTC.

The chain couples TRBV5-1 to TRBJ1-1; 7 nucleotides agree with TRBD1. V was pared by 4 bases and J by 6 bases, with 9 bases of the junction left unmatched. CDR1 and CDR2 (germline): SGHRS, YFSETQ. The CDR3 length is 14 residues. As DNA, the CDR3 is TGCGCCAGCAGCGGTACAGGGGCGCGCGCTGAAGCTTTCTTT. Protein sequence: CASSGTGARAEAFF.